This T cell receptor (beta chain) was found in a study of blood T cell repertoires in COVID-19. Germline lookup yields CDR1 MNHEY and CDR2 SVGAGI. V lost 4 bases and J lost 5; bases outside the gene matches: 3. The CDR3 sequence is 14 residues long. Sequencing was performed with immunoSEQ multiplex PCR; in TCRdb, only in-frame clones are kept and a portion is missing. The data contain under 400,000 clones, 80% to 90% of them singletons. The chain couples TRBV6-5 to TRBJ1-5; 9 bases fit TRBD1. The sequence was collected from a woman between 35 and 50 years old with acute COVID-19. Sequenced: PBMCs or T cells enriched from blood (not recorded which). In DNA form, the CDR3 reads TGTGCCAGCAGTTCGGGACAGGGTTATCAGCCCCAGCATTTT. Protein: CASSSGQGYQPQHF.